This record concerns one TCR beta chain sequence. Treatment here: around 19 received Ad26.COV2.S at low or high dose, single or two shots; roughly five received placebo; per-sample allocation not given. Samples were taken on day 63 after the first vaccine or placebo injection. This sample is drawn from a study of Ad26.COV2.S vaccination and SARS-CoV-2 variants. Deletions cut 0 bases from V and 0 bases from J, with 7 bases between. CDR3 length: 15 amino acids. Germline values: CDR1 SGDLS, CDR2 YYNGEE. The table came from immunoSEQ multiplex PCR; TCRdb's copy has only in-frame clones and leaves some out. The sample includes about 420,000 clones, roughly 90% of them seen just once.

The sample consisted of peripheral blood, taken in a trial of Ad26.COV2.S vaccine versus placebo. The rearrangement uses TRBV9 and TRBJ1-5; D unclear. This sequence originates from a person aged 18-60 years who received the Ad26.COV2.S COVID-19 vaccine or a placebo. CDR3 coding DNA: TGTGCCAGCAGCGTAGGAGGTTATAGCAATCAGCCCCAGCATTTT. This translates into CASSVGGYSNQPQHF.